Given below is one TCR beta chain in context. Per the original data handling: Quantification of nucleated cells was approximated via reference gene primer amplification. Clones were read by immunoSEQ multiplex PCR, and TCRdb kept only the in-frame ones, dropping some. Clone size and the V and J calls come from that table; the DNA yielded D and trimming. The sample carries about 120,000 clones, about nine tenths recorded once. This entry comes from a study of blood T cell repertoires in COVID-19. At the level of the study: Samples representing acute and convalescent COVID-19 were sourced from the United States, Italy and Spain. PBMCs, B-cell-depleted T cells, or T cells provided the cDNA or gDNA that made up the material.

V lost 2 bases to trimming and J lost 5 bases; unmatched junction nucleotides: 12. Germline V gives CDR1 LGHNA, CDR2 YNFKEQ. The CDR3 has 17 amino acids. The specimen was peripheral blood. The clonotype comes from a human donor with active COVID-19. The donor label of this sample is uncertain. J is TRBJ1-1 and V is TRBV4-2, with 9 bases that match TRBD1. CDR3 sequence: CASSQLGQGRGRTEAFF. Here the CDR3 DNA reads TGTGCCAGCAGCCAACTTGGACAGGGGAGGGGGCGGACTGAAGCTTTCTTT.